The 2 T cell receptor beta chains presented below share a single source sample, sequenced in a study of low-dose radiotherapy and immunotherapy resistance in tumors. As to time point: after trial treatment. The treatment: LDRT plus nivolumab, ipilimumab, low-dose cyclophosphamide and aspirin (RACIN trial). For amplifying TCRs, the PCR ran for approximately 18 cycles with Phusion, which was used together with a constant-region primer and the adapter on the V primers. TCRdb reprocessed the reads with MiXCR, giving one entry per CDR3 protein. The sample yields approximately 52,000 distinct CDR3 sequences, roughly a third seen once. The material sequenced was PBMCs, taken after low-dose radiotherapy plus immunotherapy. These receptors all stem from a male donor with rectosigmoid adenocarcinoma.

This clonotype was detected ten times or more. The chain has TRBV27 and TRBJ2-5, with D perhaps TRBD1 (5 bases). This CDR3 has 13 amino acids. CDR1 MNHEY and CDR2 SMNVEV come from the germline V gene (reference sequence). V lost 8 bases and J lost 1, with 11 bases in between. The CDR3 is CASLKGSQETQYF. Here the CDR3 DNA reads TGTGCCAGCCTTAAGGGGTCCCAAGAGACCCAGTACTTC.

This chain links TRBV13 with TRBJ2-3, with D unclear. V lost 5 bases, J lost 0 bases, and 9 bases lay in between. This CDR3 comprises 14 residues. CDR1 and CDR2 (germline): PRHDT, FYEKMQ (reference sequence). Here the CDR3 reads CASSPYTSTDTQYF. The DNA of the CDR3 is TGTGCCAGCAGCCCCTACACTAGCACAGATACGCAGTATTTT.